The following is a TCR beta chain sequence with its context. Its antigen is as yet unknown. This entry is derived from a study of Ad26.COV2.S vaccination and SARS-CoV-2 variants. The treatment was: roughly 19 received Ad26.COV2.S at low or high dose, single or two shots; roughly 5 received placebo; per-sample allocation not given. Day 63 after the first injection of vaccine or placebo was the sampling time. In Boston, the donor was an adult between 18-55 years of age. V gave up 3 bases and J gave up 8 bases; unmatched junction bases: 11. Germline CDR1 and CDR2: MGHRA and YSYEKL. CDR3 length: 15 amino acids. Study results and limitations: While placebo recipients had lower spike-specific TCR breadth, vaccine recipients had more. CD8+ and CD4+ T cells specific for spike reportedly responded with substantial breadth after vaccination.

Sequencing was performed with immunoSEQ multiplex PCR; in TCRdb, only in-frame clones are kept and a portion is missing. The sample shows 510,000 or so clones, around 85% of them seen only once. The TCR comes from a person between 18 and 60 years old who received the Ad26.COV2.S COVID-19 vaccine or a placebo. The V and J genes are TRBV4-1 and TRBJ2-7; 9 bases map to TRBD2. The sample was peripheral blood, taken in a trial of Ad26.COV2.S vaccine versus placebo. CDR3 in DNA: TGCGCCAGCAGCCATACCGCGGGAGGGCCGAAGAAGCAGTACTTC. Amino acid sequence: CASSHTAGGPKKQYF.